The 8 T cell receptor beta chains presented below share a single source sample, sequenced in a study of blood T cell repertoires in COVID-19. Using immunoSEQ multiplex PCR, the repertoire was profiled, and TCRdb retains in-frame clones only, with some absent. This sample has around 200,000 clones, with around nine tenths found just once. Sequenced: PBMCs or T cells enriched from blood (not recorded which). These TCRs come from a woman under 40 who had been exposed to COVID-19.

The chain couples TRBV6-5 to TRBJ1-2; D remains ambiguous. Germline CDR1 and CDR2: MNHEY and SVGAGI. Trimming stripped 6 bases from V and 2 bases from J, with 16 bases between. CDR3 size: 15 residues. The CDR3 DNA is TGTGCCAGCAGACGGAAGACAACAGAAAACTATGGCTACACCTTC. Translated: CASRRKTTENYGYTF.

This chain links TRBV30 with TRBJ1-5; D not resolved. CDR3 length: 13 amino acids. Germline lookup yields CDR1 GTSNPN and CDR2 SVGIG (reference sequence). V was pared by 1 base and J by 4 bases, with 8 bases between. The CDR3 nucleotides read TGTGCCTGGAGTGACAGCCCGAATCAGCCCCAGCATTTT. Translated: CAWSDSPNQPQHF.

The V gene is TRBV2, the J gene TRBJ1-3, with D uncertain. V gave up 3 bases and J gave up 9 bases, with 6 bases separating them. The CDR3 consists of 11 residues. CDR1 is SNHLY and CDR2 is FYNNEI in the germline V gene. The CDR3 nucleotides read TGTGCCAGCAGTGAGCCCAGCACCATATATTTT. Amino acids: CASSEPSTIYF. Based on the CDR3 plus reference TRBV2 and TRBJ1-3, the full variable domain is EPEVTQTPSHQVTQMGQEVILRCVPISNHLYFYWYRQILGQKVEFLVSFYNNEISEKSEIFDDQFSVERPDGSNFTLKIRSTKLEDSAMYFCASSEPSTIYFGEGSWLTVV.

V and J are TRBV11-3 and TRBJ2-1; tentative D call: TRBD1 (6 bases). Between the trimmed V and J ends, which lost 4 bases and 8 bases, there was a span of 18 bases. The germline CDR1 and CDR2 sequences are SGHNT and YENEEA. This CDR3 has 15 amino acids. CDR3 in DNA: TGTGCCAGCAGCTCTCGACAGGTGGGTAGTGATGAGCAGTTCTTC. This encodes CASSSRQVGSDEQFF.

V is TRBV5-3 and J is TRBJ1-1; D gene uncertain. TRBV5-3 is treated as an ORF (open reading frame) with a function not yet certain. Between the trimmed V and J ends, which lost 4 bases and 0 bases, there was a span of 16 bases. The length of the CDR3 is 16 residues. Here the CDR3 DNA reads TGTGCCAGAAGCCCTCCGACGGGAGAGGTGAACACTGAAGCTTTCTTT. It translates to CARSPPTGEVNTEAFF.

The rearrangement uses TRBV3-1 (or the pseudogene TRBV3-2) and TRBJ2-7; D ambiguous. This CDR3 comprises 18 residues. Germline V gives CDR1 LGHDT, CDR2 YNNKEL (reference sequence). V lost 1 base and J lost 3, with 22 bases in between. This CDR3 reads CASSQGFSAALQIYEQYF. In DNA form, the CDR3 reads TGTGCCAGCAGCCAAGGGTTCTCCGCCGCACTACAAATCTACGAGCAGTACTTC.

The chain is built from TRBV5-1 and TRBJ1-1, with D unclear. This CDR3 is 13 amino acids long. The V gene lost 5 bases and the J gene lost 4 bases, with 12 bases spanning the gap. CDR1 is SGHRS, CDR2 YFSETQ, per germline. CDR3 amino acids: CASSVGSGTEAFF. CDR3 coding DNA: TGCGCCAGCAGTGTGGGTTCGGGCACTGAAGCTTTCTTT. The full variable domain, in which reference TRBV5-1 and TRBJ1-1 provide the parts outside the CDR3, is KAGVTQTPRYLIKTRGQQVTLSCSPISGHRSVSWYQQTPGQGLQFLFEYFSETQRNKGNFPGRFSGRQFSNSRSEMNVSTLELGDSALYLCASSVGSGTEAFFGQGTRLTVV.

The rearrangement uses TRBV18 and TRBJ2-7; 9 bases are shared with TRBD1. The V segment lost 5 bases and the J segment 2 bases; nucleotides outside the gene matches: 7. Germline V gene data show CDR1 as KGHSH and CDR2 as LQKENI. The CDR3 has 15 residues. DNA of the CDR3: TGTGCCAGCTCATTGGGACAGGGAAAGGCCTACGAGCAGTACTTC. Translation: CASSLGQGKAYEQYF.